The rows below give T cell receptor beta chains drawn from one sample of a study of early T cells in non-severe SARS-CoV-2 infection. Using its own MiXCR run on the 5' RACE reads, TCRdb lists one record per CDR3 protein. The data hold some 110,000 distinct CDR3 sequences, with just under 15% observed a single time. The sample consisted of whole blood. These receptors originate from an adult who was a healthcare worker with PCR-confirmed SARS-CoV-2 infection or an uninfected control (not recorded which). Each CDR3 is given with its conserved first and last residue. D genes are given only for firm matches. Clone size is not always given. Where it is, it says once, few, many or a class for expanded clones.

CASSPVGGAGNTIYF	TGTGCCAGCAGCCCCGTAGGGGGGGCAGGAAACACCATATATTTT	TRBV11-2	NA	NA	TRBJ1-3
CASSLQGAAGANVLTF	TGTGCCAGCAGCTTACAGGGGGCAGCTGGGGCCAACGTCCTGACTTTC	TRBV7-3	NA	TRBD1	TRBJ2-6
CASSKGQDEQYF	TGTGCCAGCAGCAAAGGACAGGACGAGCAGTACTTC	TRBV5-4	NA	TRBD1	TRBJ2-7
CASSLTPDRDTGELFF	TGTGCCAGCAGCCTGACCCCCGACAGGGACACCGGGGAGCTGTTTTTT	TRBV3-1	NA	TRBD1	TRBJ2-2
CASRPTVNTEAFF	TGCGCCAGCAGGCCTACAGTGAACACTGAAGCTTTCTTT	TRBV5-1	NA	NA	TRBJ1-1
CASSPDRAEQYF	TGTGCCAGCAGTCCGGACAGGGCCGAGCAGTACTTC	TRBV2	NA	TRBD1	TRBJ2-7
CASSPGLAPARDTQYF	TGTGCCAGCAGTCCAGGACTAGCCCCGGCGAGGGATACGCAGTATTTT	TRBV12-3/TRBV12-4	NA	TRBD2	TRBJ2-3
CASSQVAAGGPGELFF	TGTGCCAGCAGCCAAGTGGCCGCGGGGGGGCCCGGGGAGCTGTTTTTT	TRBV3-1	NA	TRBD2	TRBJ2-2
CASRWTGAEAFF	TGTGCCAGCAGGTGGACAGGGGCTGAAGCTTTCTTT	TRBV12-3/TRBV12-4	NA	TRBD1	TRBJ1-1
CAWTGQLNTEAFF	TGTGCCTGGACGGGACAGCTAAACACTGAAGCTTTCTTT	TRBV30	few	TRBD1	TRBJ1-1
CASSYGTSGLSDEQFF	TGTGCCAGCAGTTACGGGACTAGCGGTCTGTCCGATGAGCAGTTCTTC	TRBV6-2/TRBV6-3	NA	TRBD2	TRBJ2-1
CASSWDPEGETQYF	TGTGCCAGCAGTTGGGACCCCGAAGGAGAGACCCAGTACTTC	TRBV2	NA	NA	TRBJ2-5
CSARDGRYYEQYF	TGCAGTGCTAGAGATGGTCGATACTACGAGCAGTACTTC	TRBV20-1	NA	NA	TRBJ2-7
CSVDLRDRDTIYF	TGCAGCGTAGACCTCCGGGACAGAGACACCATATATTTT	TRBV29-1	NA	TRBD1	TRBJ1-3
CASRSTGVHEQFF	TGTGCCAGCAGGAGTACAGGGGTCCATGAGCAGTTCTTC	TRBV27	NA	TRBD1	TRBJ2-1
CASSAHRAAYEQYF	TGTGCCAGCAGTGCACACAGGGCGGCATACGAGCAGTACTTC	TRBV6-1	NA	NA	TRBJ2-7
CASSPAGRVDTQYF	TGTGCCAGCAGCCCAGCTGGCAGGGTGGATACGCAGTATTTT	TRBV9	NA	NA	TRBJ2-3
CAISSGTRQETQYF	TGTGCCATTTCCTCCGGGACCCGCCAAGAGACCCAGTACTTC	TRBV10-3	NA	NA	TRBJ2-5
CASSPGGGQDFYEQYF	TGTGCCAGCAGCCCTGGGGGAGGACAGGACTTTTACGAGCAGTACTTC	TRBV5-4	NA	NA	TRBJ2-7
CASSPGTGPYEQYF	TGTGCCAGCAGCCCTGGGACAGGACCCTACGAGCAGTACTTC	TRBV3-1	many	TRBD1	TRBJ2-7
CASSHPPGRGEETQYF	TGTGCCAGCAGCCACCCTCCCGGGAGAGGGGAAGAGACCCAGTACTTC	TRBV11-2	few	NA	TRBJ2-5
CSAGGGLGEEQYF	TGCAGTGCCGGCGGGGGCCTTGGGGAAGAGCAGTACTTC	TRBV20-1	NA	NA	TRBJ2-7
CASSLEGGSGNTIYF	TGCGCCAGCAGCCTGGAAGGGGGATCTGGAAACACCATATATTTT	TRBV5-1	few	NA	TRBJ1-3
CSVEEIRYTF	TGCAGCGTTGAAGAGATCCGGTACACCTTC	TRBV29-1	few	NA	TRBJ1-2
CASSMGSGASFNQPQHF	TGTGCCAGTAGTATGGGCTCCGGGGCCTCTTTCAATCAGCCCCAGCATTTT	TRBV19	few	NA	TRBJ1-5
CSVGGIALEGADTQYF	TGCAGCGTTGGGGGAATCGCCCTCGAGGGCGCAGATACGCAGTATTTT	TRBV29-1	few	NA	TRBJ2-3
CAISEGGEQFF	TGTGCCATCAGTGAAGGAGGTGAGCAGTTCTTC	TRBV10-3	NA	NA	TRBJ2-1
CASSLVDSGNTIYF	TGTGCCAGCAGCTTAGTGGACTCTGGAAACACCATATATTTT	TRBV7-2	few	NA	TRBJ1-3
CASSPEGAGEKLFF	TGTGCCAGTAGTCCCGAGGGGGCGGGGGAAAAACTGTTTTTT	TRBV19	many	TRBD1	TRBJ1-4
CASSLASGNTGELFF	TGTGCCAGCAGCTTAGCCTCCGGGAACACCGGGGAGCTGTTTTTT	TRBV7-3	NA	NA	TRBJ2-2
CASSPTRIESYNEQFF	TGTGCCAGCAGCCCCACTCGGATTGAGTCCTACAATGAGCAGTTCTTC	TRBV11-2	few	NA	TRBJ2-1
CASNQQGYNSPLHF	TGTGCCAGCAACCAACAGGGCTATAATTCACCCCTCCACTTT	TRBV3-1	NA	NA	TRBJ1-6
CASSLASGRETQYF	TGTGCCAGCAGCTTAGCGTCAGGACGGGAGACCCAGTACTTC	TRBV7-9	NA	NA	TRBJ2-5
CASSVGRGASTDTQYF	TGTGCCAGCAGCGTAGGACGGGGGGCTAGCACAGATACGCAGTATTTT	TRBV9	few	NA	TRBJ2-3
CASSPTRQAFREQYF	TGTGCCAGCAGCCCTACGAGACAGGCCTTCAGGGAGCAGTACTTC	TRBV3-1	few	NA	TRBJ2-7
CASSLSIGELFF	TGTGCCAGCAGCCTCTCAATCGGGGAGCTGTTTTTT	TRBV6-2/TRBV6-3	few	NA	TRBJ2-2
CASSLRVYTSAGELFF	TGTGCCAGCAGCTTAAGGGTATATACCAGTGCAGGGGAGCTGTTTTTT	TRBV7-8	NA	NA	TRBJ2-2
CASSSRRDGNEQFF	TGTGCCAGCAGCAGCCGGAGGGACGGCAATGAGCAGTTCTTC	TRBV7-6	NA	NA	TRBJ2-1
CASSLAGPPDGYTF	TGCGCCAGCAGCTTGGCCGGGCCCCCGGATGGCTACACCTTC	TRBV5-1	few	NA	TRBJ1-2
CASSLKEESETQYF	TGTGCCAGCAGTTTAAAGGAGGAGAGCGAGACCCAGTACTTC	TRBV6-5	few	NA	TRBJ2-5
CSARAAGLENTEAFF	TGCAGTGCTAGAGCGGCAGGGCTGGAAAACACTGAAGCTTTCTTT	TRBV20-1	NA	NA	TRBJ1-1
CSAKSFRSSPLHF	TGCAGTGCCAAATCCTTCCGATCCTCACCCCTCCACTTT	TRBV20-1	few	NA	TRBJ1-6
CATSDLCSGYNEQFF	TGTGCCACCAGTGATTTGTGTAGCGGATACAATGAGCAGTTCTTC	TRBV24-1	once	NA	TRBJ2-1
CAYHGGTEAFF	TGTGCCTACCACGGTGGGACTGAAGCTTTCTTT	TRBV5-4	NA	NA	TRBJ1-1
CASSPSAGGYEQYF	TGTGCCAGCTCCCCCTCGGCGGGGGGTTACGAGCAGTACTTC	TRBV18	NA	TRBD2	TRBJ2-7
CSARGSNTGELFF	TGCAGTGCTAGGGGCAGCAACACCGGGGAGCTGTTTTTT	TRBV20-1	NA	NA	TRBJ2-2
CASSLRLAGSYEQYF	TGTGCCAGCAGCTTGAGATTAGCGGGTTCTTACGAGCAGTACTTC	TRBV5-4	few	TRBD2	TRBJ2-7
CASSQMHVIASGNTIYF	TGTGCCAGCTCTCAAATGCACGTGATAGCCTCTGGAAACACCATATATTTT	TRBV18	NA	NA	TRBJ1-3